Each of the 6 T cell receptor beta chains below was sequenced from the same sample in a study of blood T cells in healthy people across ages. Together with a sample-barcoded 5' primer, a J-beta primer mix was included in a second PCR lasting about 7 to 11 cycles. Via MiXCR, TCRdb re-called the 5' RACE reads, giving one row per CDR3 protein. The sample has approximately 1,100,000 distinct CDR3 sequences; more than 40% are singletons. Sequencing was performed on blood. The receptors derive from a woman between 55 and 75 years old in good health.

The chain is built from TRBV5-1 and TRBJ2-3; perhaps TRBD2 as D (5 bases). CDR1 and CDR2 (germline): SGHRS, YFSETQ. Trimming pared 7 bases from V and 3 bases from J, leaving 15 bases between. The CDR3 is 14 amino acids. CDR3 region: CASCHSGRTDTQYF. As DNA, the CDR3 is TGCGCCAGCTGCCACTCGGGAAGGACAGATACGCAGTATTTT.

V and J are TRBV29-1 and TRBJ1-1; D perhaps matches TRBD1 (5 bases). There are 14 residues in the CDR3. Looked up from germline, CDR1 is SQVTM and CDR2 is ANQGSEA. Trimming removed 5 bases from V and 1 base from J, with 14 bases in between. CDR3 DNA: TGCAGCGTTCGTGTTGGGACGGCGAACACTGAAGCTTTCTTT. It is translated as CSVRVGTANTEAFF.

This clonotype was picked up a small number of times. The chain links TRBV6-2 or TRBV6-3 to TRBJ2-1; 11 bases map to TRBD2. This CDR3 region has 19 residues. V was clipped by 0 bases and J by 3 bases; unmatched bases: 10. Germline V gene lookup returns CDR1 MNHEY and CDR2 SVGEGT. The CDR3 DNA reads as TGTGCCAGCAGTTACTCGCGTCTAGCGGGAGGCTCCGACTACAATGAGCAGTTCTTC. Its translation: CASSYSRLAGGSDYNEQFF.

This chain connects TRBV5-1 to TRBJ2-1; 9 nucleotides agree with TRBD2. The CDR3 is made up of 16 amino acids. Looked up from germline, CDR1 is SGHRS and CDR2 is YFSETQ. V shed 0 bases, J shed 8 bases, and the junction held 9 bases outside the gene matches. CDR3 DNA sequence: TGCGCCAGCAGCTTGGTGGGCGGGAGGGCCAACTATGAGCAGTTCTTC. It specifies CASSLVGGRANYEQFF.

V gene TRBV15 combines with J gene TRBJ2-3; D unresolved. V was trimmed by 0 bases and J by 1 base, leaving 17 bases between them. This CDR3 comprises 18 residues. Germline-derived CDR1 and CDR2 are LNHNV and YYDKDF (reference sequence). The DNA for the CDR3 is TGTGCCACCAGCAGAGATATGAGGCCCTTATTAGGCACAGATACGCAGTATTTT. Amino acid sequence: CATSRDMRPLLGTDTQYF.

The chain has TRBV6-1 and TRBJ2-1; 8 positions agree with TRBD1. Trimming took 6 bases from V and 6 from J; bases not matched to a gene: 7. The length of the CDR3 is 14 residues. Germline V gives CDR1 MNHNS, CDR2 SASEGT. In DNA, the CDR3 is TGTGCCAGCAGAGAGGACAGGGTAGTCAATGAGCAGTTCTTC. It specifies CASREDRVVNEQFF.